The rows below give T cell receptor beta chains drawn from one sample of a study of regulatory T cells in long-lasting Graves disease. MiXCR, applied by TCRdb to the multiplex PCR reads, yields one record per CDR3 protein. Altogether some 420,000 distinct CDR3 sequences are present, roughly 23% being singletons, with the ten largest covering around 13%. Sample: peripheral blood mononuclear cells (PBMCs), taken when the disease was refractory, from a patient treated with antithyroid drugs. The receptors come from a female donor with Graves disease. CDR3s include the opening cysteine and the closing phenylalanine or tryptophan. Each record gives: CDR3 length, V gene, D gene, J gene, clone size, CDR3 DNA, CDR3 protein. The D gene is left open where the match is weak. Expanded clones get a size class; other rows say once, few or many, or leave the size out.

>12|TRBV28|-|TRBJ1-1|many
TGTGCCAGCAGTTCAGGAAGCACTGAAGCTTTCTTT
CASSSGSTEAFF
>12|TRBV6-2/TRBV6-3|TRBD1|TRBJ2-1|many
TGTGCCAGCAGTAGCGAAGGGACAGCTGAGTTCTTC
CASSSEGTAEFF
>14|TRBV20-1|TRBD2|TRBJ2-5|many
TGCAGTGCTAGTGGGGGGGACTACCTTTGGACCCAGTACTTC
CSASGGDYLWTQYF
>14|TRBV30|TRBD1|TRBJ1-1|many
TGTGCCTGCACGGACAGGGGCATGAACACTGAAGCTTTCTTT
CACTDRGMNTEAFF
>13|TRBV30|-|TRBJ1-3|-
TGTGCCTGGAGTCCCCTCTCTGGAAACACCATATATTTT
CAWSPLSGNTIYF
>15|TRBV6-1|TRBD2|TRBJ2-2|few
TGTGCCAGCAGGATAGCGGGAGGTCCCACCGGGGAGCTGTTTTTT
CASRIAGGPTGELFF
>11|TRBV2|-|TRBJ2-2|many
TGTGCCAGCGAGAGAACCGGGGAGCTGTTTTTT
CASERTGELFF
>14|TRBV12-3/TRBV12-4|-|TRBJ2-5|many
TGTGCCAGCAGTTTGCAACTGGGTGGGGAGACCCAGTACTTC
CASSLQLGGETQYF
>21|TRBV2|-|TRBJ2-6|-
TGTGCCAGCAGTTCCCGTACCGTCCTCCGGGACAAGTACTCTGGGGCCAACGTCCTGACTTTC
CASSSRTVLRDKYSGANVLTF
>11|TRBV12-3/TRBV12-4|-|TRBJ1-2|many
TGTGCCAGCAGTTTAGGGTATGGCTACACCTTC
CASSLGYGYTF
>16|TRBV12-3/TRBV12-4|-|TRBJ2-4|few
TGTGCCAGCAGTTTCGGGGGAAAGGTAGCCAAAAACATTCAGTACTTC
CASSFGGKVAKNIQYF
>14|TRBV6-2/TRBV6-3|-|TRBJ2-1|-
TGTGCCAGCAGCTTGACCGGGACTCTCAATGAGCAGTTCTTC
CASSLTGTLNEQFF
>18|TRBV5-1|TRBD1|TRBJ1-2|-
TGCGCCAGCAGCTTGGGATTGGGGACAGCCATTACTAACTATGGCTACACCTTC
CASSLGLGTAITNYGYTF
>16|TRBV7-7|-|TRBJ2-2|few
TGTGCTAGCAGACAAGGGCCGACAACGAACACCGGGGAGCTGTTTTTT
CASRQGPTTNTGELFF
>14|TRBV12-3/TRBV12-4|TRBD2|TRBJ2-7|many
TGTGCCAGCAGTATACAGCGGGAGTTATACGAGCAGTACTTC
CASSIQRELYEQYF
>13|TRBV29-1|TRBD1|TRBJ1-2|many
TGCAGCGTTGGACTCGGGACAGGCTATGGCTACACCTTC
CSVGLGTGYGYTF
>15|TRBV28|-|TRBJ2-7|many
TGTGCCAGCAGTGGAAACAGGGAAGTCTCCTACGAGCAGTACTTC
CASSGNREVSYEQYF
>16|TRBV2|-|TRBJ1-1|many
TGTGCCAGCAGTGAACCAGGGGATAAGGGGGACACTGAAGCTTTCTTT
CASSEPGDKGDTEAFF
>13|TRBV15|-|TRBJ2-3|-
TGTGCCACCAGCAGAGATCAAGGGGATACGCAGTATTTT
CATSRDQGDTQYF
>14|TRBV25-1|-|TRBJ1-1|few
TGTGCCAGCAGAGTGACACCCGAGAACACTGAAGCTTTCTTT
CASRVTPENTEAFF
>16|TRBV4-3|-|TRBJ1-2|-
TGCGCCAGCAGCCAAGATGGAGGGGGGAGTAACTATGGCTACACCTTC
CASSQDGGGSNYGYTF
>16|TRBV29-1|TRBD1|TRBJ1-2|few
TGCAGCGTTGAAGTTGGAAGAGGGACAGCCGGGAGGGGCTACACCTTC
CSVEVGRGTAGRGYTF
>15|TRBV24-1|TRBD2|TRBJ2-2|-
TGTGCCACCAGTGATTTTGGACTAGCCACCGGGGAGCTGTTTTTT
CATSDFGLATGELFF
>12|TRBV9|-|TRBJ1-1|-
TGTGCCAGCAGCGAGCCCTACACTGAAGCTTTCTTT
CASSEPYTEAFF
>18|TRBV5-1|TRBD1|TRBJ1-2|-
TGCGCCAGCAGCTTGGATACCCCTACAGGGGGCGCGTTCTATGGCTACACCTTC
CASSLDTPTGGAFYGYTF
>11|TRBV7-2|-|TRBJ2-1|few
TGTGCCAGCAGCCCCGCCGGTGAGCAGTTCTTC
CASSPAGEQFF
>12|TRBV20-1|-|TRBJ1-2|few
TGCAGTGTACCAGGAGGGTGGGATGGCTACACCTTC
CSVPGGWDGYTF
>13|TRBV11-2|-|TRBJ1-1|few
TGTGCCAGCAGCTTAGTTGTGCCCTGGCAAGCTTTCTTT
CASSLVVPWQAFF
>13|TRBV4-1|-|TRBJ1-2|-
TGCGCCAGCAGCCAAGACAGAACTTTTGGCTACACCTTC
CASSQDRTFGYTF
>16|TRBV11-3|TRBD2|TRBJ2-7|many
TGTGCCAGCAGCTTAGGAACCGGGACTAGCCGCGACGAGCAGTACTTC
CASSLGTGTSRDEQYF
>14|TRBV19|-|TRBJ1-2|few
TGTGCCAGTAGTACTAGGGTCGAAAGCTATGGCTACACCTTC
CASSTRVESYGYTF
>13|TRBV29-1|TRBD1|TRBJ1-6|-
TGCAGCGTCGGACAGGGTGGGGATTCACCCCTCCACTTT
CSVGQGGDSPLHF